This T cell receptor beta chain was captured by sequencing in a study of blood T cell repertoires in COVID-19. About the research overall: PBMCs, B-cell-depleted T cells, or T cells were the source of the cDNA or gDNA that made up the material.

Some clones are missing from TCRdb's copy, which holds only in-frame ones; the method was immunoSEQ multiplex PCR. The sample carries 250,000 to 300,000 clones, about 88% recorded once. The sequence derives from a young man with active or convalescent COVID-19. Sequenced material: peripheral blood.

CDR3 region: CASSQEGGGETQYF. As DNA, the CDR3 is TGCGCCAGCAGCCAGGAAGGGGGTGGGGAGACCCAGTACTTC. The chain combines TRBV5-1 with TRBJ2-5; D possibly corresponds to TRBD1 (6 bases). The CDR3 is 14 residues long. Germline assignment: CDR1 SGHRS and CDR2 YFSETQ. V lost 4 bases and J lost 5, with 15 bases in between.